Described below is a single T cell receptor beta chain sequence and its context. Its specificity is unknown. The source of the sample is a study of T cell responses to AZD1222 COVID-19 vaccine. Study-level findings and limits: Just a handful of AZD1222 recipients tested seropositive at baseline. In the spike-specific TCR repertoire, nearly half reportedly target unmutated variant regions.

Profiled with immunoSEQ multiplex PCR; TCRdb holds only in-frame clones, not every one. Altogether 150,000 to 200,000 clones are present, approximately 94% being singletons, with the ten largest covering roughly 9.8%. The CDR3 runs 17 residues. CDR1 and CDR2 (germline): SGDLS, YYNGEE. V shed 0 bases, J shed 2 bases, and the junction held 7 bases outside the gene matches. The specimen was peripheral blood, collected on day 0 of AZD1222 vaccination. The chain links TRBV9 to TRBJ1-4, with 7 bases matching TRBD1. The receptor comes from an adult in good health. This chain's CDR3 is CASSVVTGSRTNEKLFF. The CDR3 nucleotides are TGTGCCAGCAGCGTAGTGACAGGGTCGAGGACTAATGAAAAACTGTTTTTT.